This T cell receptor beta chain was recovered during a study of blood T cells in healthy people across ages. Regarding the study as a whole: TCR beta diversity, measured per million T cells, fell in a roughly linear way with age. TCR beta diversity was tightly associated with the proportion of naive T cells.

With V trimmed by 2 bases and J by 11 bases, 8 bases remained unmatched. Germline assignment: CDR1 SNHLY and CDR2 FYNNEI. CDR3 length: 13 amino acids. The second PCR ran roughly 6 to 11 cycles with a sample-barcoded 5' primer and J-beta primers. The template-switch adaptor, which had 12 random nucleotides, put a tag on each cDNA molecule. TCRdb recomputed calls from the 5' RACE reads with MiXCR, one row per CDR3 protein. This sample has under 750,000 distinct CDR3 sequences, with around half found just once. Comments on this clonotype: Its antigen is currently unknown.

All donors came from Russia, were Caucasian and healthy, and spanned ages about 6 to 100. This clonotype was sampled from an elderly man in good health. The genes are TRBV2 and TRBJ2-5, with 7 bases that match TRBD2. Sequencing was carried out using blood. CDR3 nucleotides: TGTGCCAGCAGTGAACGACTAGCCAATGAGCAGTACTTC. Translating it yields CASSERLANEQYF.